These 20 T cell receptor beta chains came from one sample sequenced in a study of blood T cell repertoires in COVID-19. Repertoires were generated with immunoSEQ multiplex PCR, while TCRdb's copy carries only in-frame clones and drops some. In the table there are 190,000 or so clones, approximately 85% of which are singletons. The sample was PBMCs or T cells enriched from blood (not recorded which). These TCRs come from a woman younger than 45 who had recovered from COVID-19.

V usage is TRBV18 and J usage is TRBJ1-2; 7 bases line up with TRBD1. J was trimmed by 8 bases and V by 3 bases; bases with no gene match: 6. The CDR3 has 13 residues. Germline V gene lookup returns CDR1 KGHSH and CDR2 LQKENI. CDR3 nucleotide sequence: TGTGCCAGCTCACCGCCGGGACAGTCGGGCTACACCTTC. This encodes CASSPPGQSGYTF.

J is TRBJ1-1 and V is TRBV25-1; TRBD1 matches at 8 bases. V was clipped by 0 bases and J by 7 bases; unmatched bases: 10. The CDR3 runs to 16 residues. Germline V gives CDR1 MGHDK, CDR2 SYGVNS. This CDR3 reads CASSEYLQGAYDEAFF. DNA for the CDR3: TGTGCCAGCAGTGAATACCTTCAGGGGGCTTACGATGAAGCTTTCTTT.

The J gene is TRBJ1-3, the V gene TRBV6-6; the D is unclear. Germline CDR1 is MNHNY and CDR2 is SVGAGI (reference sequence). The CDR3 consists of 15 residues. Trimming took off 3 bases at V and 0 bases at J, with 9 bases between the two ends. This CDR3 is CASSYWQISGNTIYF. The DNA of the CDR3 is TGTGCCAGCAGTTATTGGCAGATCTCTGGAAACACCATATATTTT.

This clone was counted once. V gene TRBV10-3 combines with J gene TRBJ1-6; D perhaps matches TRBD1 (6 bases). Germline assignment: CDR1 ENHRY and CDR2 SYGVKD. Deletions cut 4 bases from V and 5 bases from J, with 9 bases between. CDR3 length: 14 residues. CDR3 residues: CAISGDNNNSPLHF. The CDR3 DNA follows: TGTGCCATCAGTGGGGACAACAATAATTCACCCCTCCACTTT.

V usage is TRBV5-1 and J usage is TRBJ2-3; 9 nucleotides line up with TRBD1. The trim removed 0 bases at V and 4 bases at J, leaving 3 bases unmatched. The germline V gene has CDR1 SGHRS and CDR2 YFSETQ. CDR3 size: 15 residues. CDR3 region: CASSLGDRVSDTQYF. CDR3 coding DNA: TGCGCCAGCAGCTTGGGGGACAGGGTCTCAGATACGCAGTATTTT.

The J gene is TRBJ2-6, the V gene TRBV21-1; the DNA was not used to check the table's D call, TRBD1. TRBV21-1 is termed a pseudogene. The CDR3 extends over 17 amino acids. This CDR3 is CASGPGQITPGANVLTF. The CDR3 nucleotides read TGTGCCAGCGGTCCGGGACAGATAACTCCCGGGGCCAACGTCCTGACTTTC.

CDR3 sequence: CASSQGPRGSYNEQFF. The CDR3 region has the DNA TGCGCCAGCAGCCAAGGACCCCGGGGCTCCTACAATGAGCAGTTCTTC. The V and J genes are TRBV4-1 and TRBJ2-1, with D perhaps matching TRBD2 (5 bases). The CDR3 totals 16 residues. V dropped 1 base and J dropped 0 bases, with 10 bases sitting between them. CDR1 is MGHRA and CDR2 is YSYEKL in the germline V gene.

V is TRBV29-1 and J is TRBJ2-1; TRBD2 might be the D (6 bases). CDR3 length: 15 amino acids. V lost 0 bases to trimming and J lost 12 bases, with 21 bases between them. Germline assignment: CDR1 SQVTM and CDR2 ANQGSEA. The CDR3 spells CSVEDRKKAGRPQFF. The CDR3 bases are TGCAGCGTTGAAGATCGGAAGAAGGCGGGACGCCCGCAGTTCTTC.

The J gene is TRBJ2-6, the V gene TRBV7-9; a weak D match, TRBD1 (6 bases). The CDR3 has 18 amino acids. Germline values: CDR1 SEHNR, CDR2 FQNEAQ (reference sequence). Trimming stripped 5 bases from V and 0 bases from J, with 17 bases between. The CDR3 DNA reads TGTGCCAGCAGCGGCCGGGCGGGCAGGGGCTCTGGGGCCAACGTCCTGACTTTC. Residues: CASSGRAGRGSGANVLTF.

V and J are TRBV30 and TRBJ2-5, with D unresolved. Germline V CDR1 and CDR2: GTSNPN, SVGIG (reference sequence). V was shortened by 4 bases and J by 5 bases, with 5 bases between the two germline ends. This CDR3 contains 10 residues. DNA of the CDR3: TGTGCCTGGATCGGGGAGACCCAGTACTTC. Its protein is CAWIGETQYF. Supplemented by reference TRBV30 and TRBJ2-5, the full variable domain reads SQTIHQWPATLVQPVGSPLSLECTVEGTSNPNLYWYRQAAGRGLQLLFYSVGIGQISSEVPQNLSASRPQDRQFILSSKKLLLSDSGFYLCAWIGETQYFGPGTRLLVL.

V gene TRBV28 combines with J gene TRBJ2-2; TRBD2 matches 9 bases. The trim removed 3 bases at V and 0 bases at J, leaving 2 bases unmatched. The CDR3 is 16 residues long. Germline V CDR1 and CDR2: MDHEN, SYDVKM. The CDR3 here is CASSLKRGANTGELFF. CDR3 nucleotides: TGTGCCAGCAGTTTGAAGCGGGGGGCGAACACCGGGGAGCTGTTTTTT.

This sequence joins TRBV12-3 or TRBV12-4 and TRBJ1-2; D gene unclear. Trimming pared 0 bases from V and 2 bases from J, leaving 4 bases between. This CDR3 spans 13 amino acids. DNA for the CDR3: TGTGCCAGCAGTTTAGCTCCGAACTATGGCTACACCTTC. Translation gives CASSLAPNYGYTF.

The sample holds a few counts of this clone. V gene TRBV24-1 combines with J gene TRBJ2-1; D remains ambiguous. CDR1 and CDR2 (germline): KGHDR, SFDVKD. Trimming pared 5 bases from V and 9 bases from J, leaving 10 bases between. This CDR3 is 12 amino acids long. CDR3 amino acids: CATSATVGEQFF. CDR3 DNA: TGTGCCACCAGTGCCACAGTTGGTGAGCAGTTCTTC.

The chain couples TRBV19 to TRBJ2-1; 11 nucleotides agree with TRBD2. V shed 8 bases, J shed 2 bases, and the junction held 5 bases outside the gene matches. Per germline, CDR1 LNHDA and CDR2 SQIVND (reference sequence). The CDR3 has 15 amino acids. The CDR3 loop is CASDTSGSAYNEQFF. CDR3 bases: TGTGCCAGTGATACTAGCGGGAGCGCCTACAATGAGCAGTTCTTC. Full variable domain (outside the CDR3, taken from reference TRBV19 and TRBJ2-1): DGGITQSPKYLFRKEGQNVTLSCEQNLNHDAMYWYRQDPGQGLRLIYYSQIVNDFQKGDIAEGYSVSREKKESFPLTVTSAQKNPTAFYLCASDTSGSAYNEQFFGPGTRLTVL.

The genes are TRBV28 and TRBJ2-7; D possibly corresponds to TRBD1 (6 bases). The length of the CDR3 is 14 residues. Trimming stripped 7 bases from V and 2 bases from J, with 15 bases between. Per germline, CDR1 MDHEN and CDR2 SYDVKM. The CDR3 spells CASTIGQSTYEQYF. CDR3 bases: TGTGCCAGCACCATAGGACAGAGCACCTACGAGCAGTACTTC.

This chain connects TRBV2 to TRBJ2-1, with 7 bases matching TRBD1. Per germline, CDR1 SNHLY and CDR2 FYNNEI. The CDR3 has 14 residues. J gave up 10 bases and V 6 bases, and 12 bases lay outside the gene matches. The CDR3 bases are TGTGCCAGCAGGAAGGGACAGCTCAGCAACGAGCAGTTCTTC. Encoded protein: CASRKGQLSNEQFF.

The chain joins TRBV4-1 to TRBJ2-2, with TRBD2 matching over 12 bases. Germline lookup yields CDR1 MGHRA and CDR2 YSYEKL. The CDR3 runs to 19 residues. V dropped 0 bases and J dropped 0; count of bases not matched to a gene: 5. CDR3 bases: TGCGCCAGCAGCCAAGATCCGCTAGCGGGAGGGCCGAACACCGGGGAGCTGTTTTTT. Protein sequence: CASSQDPLAGGPNTGELFF.

This clone has just one count. The V gene is TRBV2, the J gene TRBJ2-3; 12 positions agree with TRBD2. The CDR3 has 14 amino acids. Unmatched junction bases numbered 1, after V lost 5 bases and J lost 4 bases. The germline V gene has CDR1 SNHLY and CDR2 FYNNEI. As DNA, the CDR3 is TGTGCCAGCAGTCTAGCGGGAGGGGCAGATACGCAGTATTTT. This codes for CASSLAGGADTQYF. The entire variable domain, with the rest obtained from reference TRBV2 and TRBJ2-3, is as follows: EPEVTQTPSHQVTQMGQEVILRCVPISNHLYFYWYRQILGQKVEFLVSFYNNEISEKSEIFDDQFSVERPDGSNFTLKIRSTKLEDSAMYFCASSLAGGADTQYFGPGTRLTVL.

The rearrangement links TRBV5-1 to TRBJ2-3, with TRBD2 matching over 8 bases. V shed 3 bases, J shed 4 bases, and the junction held 7 bases outside the gene matches. Germline V CDR1 and CDR2: SGHRS, YFSETQ. The CDR3 has 15 amino acids. The CDR3 coding sequence is TGCGCCAGCAGCTCCAAGCGGGAGTTGGCAGATACGCAGTATTTT. Amino acids: CASSSKRELADTQYF.

J is TRBJ1-5 and V is TRBV28; 9 positions agree with TRBD1. CDR1 and CDR2 (germline): MDHEN, SYDVKM. The CDR3 is 17 residues long. V lost 7 bases, J lost 6 bases, and 16 bases stayed unmatched. The CDR3 coding sequence is TGTGCCAGCACCACTCTCGGGACAGGGCCTTTTGGTCAGCCCCAGCATTTT. The encoded protein is CASTTLGTGPFGQPQHF.